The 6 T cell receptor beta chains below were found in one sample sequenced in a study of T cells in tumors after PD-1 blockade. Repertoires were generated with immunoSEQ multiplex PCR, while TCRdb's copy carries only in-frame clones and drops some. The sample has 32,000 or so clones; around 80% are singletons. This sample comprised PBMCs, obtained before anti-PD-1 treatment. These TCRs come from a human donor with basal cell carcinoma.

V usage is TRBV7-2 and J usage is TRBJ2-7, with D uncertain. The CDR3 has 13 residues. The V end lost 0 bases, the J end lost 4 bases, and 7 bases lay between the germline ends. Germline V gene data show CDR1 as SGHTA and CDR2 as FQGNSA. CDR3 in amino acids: CASSLATAYEQYF. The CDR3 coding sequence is TGTGCCAGCAGCTTAGCCACCGCTTACGAGCAGTACTTC.

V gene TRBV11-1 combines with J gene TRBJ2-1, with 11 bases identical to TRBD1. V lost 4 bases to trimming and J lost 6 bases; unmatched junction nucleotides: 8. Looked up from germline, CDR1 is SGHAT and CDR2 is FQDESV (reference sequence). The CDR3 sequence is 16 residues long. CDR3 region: CASSSRDRGKGNEQFF. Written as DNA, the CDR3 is TGTGCCAGCAGCTCCAGGGACAGGGGGAAGGGCAATGAGCAGTTCTTC.

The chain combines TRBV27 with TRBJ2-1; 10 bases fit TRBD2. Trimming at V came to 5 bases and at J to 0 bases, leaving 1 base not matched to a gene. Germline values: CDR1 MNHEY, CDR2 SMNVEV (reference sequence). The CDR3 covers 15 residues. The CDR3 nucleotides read TGTGCCAGCAGTAGCGGGAGGGCCTCCTACAATGAGCAGTTCTTC. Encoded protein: CASSSGRASYNEQFF.

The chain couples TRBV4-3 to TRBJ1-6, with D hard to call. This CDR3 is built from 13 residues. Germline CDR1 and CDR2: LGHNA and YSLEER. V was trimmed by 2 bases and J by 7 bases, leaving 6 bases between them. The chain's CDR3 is CASSQHQNSPLHF. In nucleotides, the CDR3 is TGCGCCAGCAGCCAACACCAGAATTCACCCCTCCACTTT.

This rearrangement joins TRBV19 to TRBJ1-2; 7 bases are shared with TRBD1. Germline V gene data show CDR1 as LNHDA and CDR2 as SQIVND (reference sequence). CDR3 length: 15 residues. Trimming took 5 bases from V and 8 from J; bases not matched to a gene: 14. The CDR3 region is CASSPTSHRGGGYTF. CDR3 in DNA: TGTGCCAGTAGTCCCACTTCTCACAGGGGAGGGGGCTACACCTTC.

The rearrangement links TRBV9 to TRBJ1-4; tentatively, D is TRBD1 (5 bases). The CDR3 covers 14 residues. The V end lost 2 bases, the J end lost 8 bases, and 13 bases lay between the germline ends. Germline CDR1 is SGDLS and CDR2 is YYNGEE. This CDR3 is CASSVRASGEKLFF. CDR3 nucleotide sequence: TGTGCCAGCAGCGTCAGGGCGTCAGGAGAAAAACTGTTTTTT.